This T cell receptor (beta chain) was profiled in a study of shared clonotypes between healthy human individuals. Across the study: Each donor's CD8 memory used one plate, CD8 naive two, each CD4 subset three.

As to this clone: Its antigen is currently unknown.

Genomic DNA of every subset was divided equally among multiple immunoSEQ plates. Tens of thousands of T cell genomes, or around 200 ng DNA, went into the sorted-subset replicate PCRs. Sequenced by immunoSEQ multiplex PCR; TCRdb stores in-frame clones only, minus some. The profile shows roughly 2.6 million clones, approximately 94% of them singletons. This CDR3 contains 15 residues. Germline V CDR1 and CDR2: MGHRA, YSYEKL. The V and J ends lost 6 bases and 0 bases respectively, with 12 bases between them. The study, taken as a whole, reports: Of the naive CD4 clonotypes, roughly 5.2% were shared across a few donors.

The genes are TRBV4-1 and TRBJ1-5; a possible D gene is TRBD1 (6 bases). The clonotype comes from a man between 18 and 35 years old in good health. The source material was naive CD4+ T cells sorted from blood. Subset in this sample: CD45RA+ positively selected. CDR3 sequence reads: CASRLQGDSNQPQHF. The CDR3 DNA reads TGCGCCAGCAGGTTACAGGGTGATAGCAATCAGCCCCAGCATTTT.